This T cell receptor (beta chain) was observed in a study of cytomegalovirus exposure and HLA in healthy donors. Regarding the study as a whole: A previous analysis found most TCR beta V segments productive roughly 87% or roughly 30% of the time.

The CDR3 spans 15 residues. Trimming took 5 bases from V and 3 from J; bases not matched to a gene: 3. Germline CDR1 SEHNR, CDR2 FQNEAQ (reference sequence). Researchers ran the PCR with 60 Vbeta and 13 Jbeta primers. Assay: immunoSEQ multiplex PCR; the TCRdb copy retains only in-frame clones and omits some. The sample contains about 98,000 clones, 70% to 90% of which appear only once. Note on this clone: Its antigen is as yet unknown.

The clonotype comes from a man aged 40-50 years in good health and CMV-seronegative. Specimen: PBMCs. The chain joins TRBV7-9 to TRBJ2-1; 11 bases match TRBD2. CDR3 in amino acids: CASSLTSGGYNEQFF. The CDR3 DNA is TGTGCCAGCAGCCTCACTAGCGGGGGCTACAATGAGCAGTTCTTC.